Listed below are T cell receptor beta chains from one sample, sequenced in a study of Ad26.COV2.S vaccination and SARS-CoV-2 variants. The method was immunoSEQ multiplex PCR; TCRdb's version includes in-frame clones alone and lacks a portion of them. The repertoire holds roughly 510,000 clones, with roughly nine tenths as singletons. The sample consisted of peripheral blood, taken in a trial of Ad26.COV2.S vaccine versus placebo. Receptors were obtained from a person between 18 and 59 years old who received the Ad26.COV2.S COVID-19 vaccine or a placebo. Both conserved end residues are trimmed from each CDR3.

V: TRBV7-9; J: TRBJ1-5; CDR3: ASSPDLGGQPQH
V: TRBV11-3; J: TRBJ2-7; CDR3: ASSLTPGGGGEQY
V: TRBV7-2; J: TRBJ2-7; CDR3: ASSSSGGTYEQY
V: TRBV5-1; J: TRBJ2-3; CDR3: ASSLEPRGTDTQY
V: TRBV19; J: TRBJ1-1; CDR3: ACGQGPMNTEAF
V: TRBV5-1; J: TRBJ2-1; CDR3: ASSSDSANEQF
V: TRBV5-4; J: TRBJ2-1; CDR3: ASSLSGLHNEQF
V: TRBV7-8; J: TRBJ1-1; CDR3: ASGRANTEAF
V: TRBV28; J: TRBJ2-5; CDR3: ASSLGSFGETQY
V: TRBV27; J: TRBJ2-1; CDR3: ASSLSEGEVHEQF
V: TRBV7-2; J: TRBJ1-2; CDR3: ASSTRTGQDYGYT
V: TRBV28; J: TRBJ2-6; CDR3: ASSRDSSLSGANVLT
V: TRBV19; J: TRBJ2-2; CDR3: ASSTLAGGFTGELF